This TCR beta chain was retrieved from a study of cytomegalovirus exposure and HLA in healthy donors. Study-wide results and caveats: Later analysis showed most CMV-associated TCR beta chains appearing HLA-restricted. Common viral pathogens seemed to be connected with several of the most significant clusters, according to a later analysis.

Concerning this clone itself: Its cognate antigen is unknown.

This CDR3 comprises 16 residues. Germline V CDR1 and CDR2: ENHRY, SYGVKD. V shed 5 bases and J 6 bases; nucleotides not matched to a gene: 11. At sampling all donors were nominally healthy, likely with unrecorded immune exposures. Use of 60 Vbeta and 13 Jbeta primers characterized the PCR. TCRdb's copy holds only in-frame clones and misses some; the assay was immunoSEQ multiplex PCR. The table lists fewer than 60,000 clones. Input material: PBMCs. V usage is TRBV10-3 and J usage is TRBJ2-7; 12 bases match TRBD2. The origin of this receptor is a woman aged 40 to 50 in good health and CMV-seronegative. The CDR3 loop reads CAISRGASGGVGEQYF. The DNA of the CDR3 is TGTGCCATCAGTCGAGGGGCTAGCGGGGGGGTCGGCGAGCAGTACTTC.